One sample yielded the 24 T cell receptor beta chains listed below, sequenced in a study of T cell responses to AZD1222 COVID-19 vaccine. The assay was immunoSEQ multiplex PCR, and TCRdb's table has in-frame clones only and misses some. The table shows about 140,000 clones, with around 89% occurring only once. Sample: peripheral blood, taken 28 days after the second AZD1222 dose. These receptors were taken from an adult who received the AZD1222 COVID-19 vaccine.

This chain joins TRBV7-2 and TRBJ2-2, with D uncertain. There are 12 residues in the CDR3. Trimming left V 5 bases short and J 7 bases short, with 8 bases between. The germline V gene encodes CDR1 SGHTA and CDR2 FQGNSA. The DNA for the CDR3 is TGTGCCAGCAGCCTCCGGCTCGGGGAGCTGTTTTTT. This encodes CASSLRLGELFF.

CDR3 DNA: TGTGCCAGCAGTGGGGGGGAGGGGATCTATGGCTACACCTTC. Translation: CASSGGEGIYGYTF. The chain couples TRBV28 to TRBJ1-2, with a tentative D call TRBD1 (5 bases). This CDR3 has 14 amino acids. V was shortened by 5 bases and J by 4 bases, with 14 bases between the two germline ends. Germline V lookup: CDR1 MDHEN, CDR2 SYDVKM.

This clone came up once. The chain combines TRBV2 with TRBJ2-3; 9 nucleotides align to TRBD2. V trimming: 6 bases; J trimming: 5 bases; junction bases outside the gene matches: 6. The CDR3 spans 14 residues. Germline loops: CDR1 SNHLY, CDR2 FYNNEI. CDR3 in DNA: TGTGCCAGCAGGGTGATAGCGGGAGTAGATACGCAGTATTTT. It specifies CASRVIAGVDTQYF.

The chain employs TRBV12-3 or TRBV12-4 and TRBJ1-4, with D tentatively TRBD1 (5 bases). The CDR3 loop spans 12 amino acids. Trimming took 7 bases from V and 4 from J, leaving 7 bases between them. CDR3 residues: CASKGNNEKLFF. The CDR3 coding sequence is TGTGCCAGCAAGGGGAATAATGAAAAACTGTTTTTT.

The gene calls are TRBV10-1 and TRBJ2-7; 12 bases map to TRBD2. J lost 6 bases, V lost 2 bases, and 8 bases had no gene match. The germline V gene has CDR1 WNHNN and CDR2 SYGVQD (reference sequence). The CDR3 consists of 16 residues. CDR3 residues: CASSEPSTSGSGEQYF. In DNA, the CDR3 is TGCGCCAGCAGTGAGCCCTCGACTAGCGGGAGTGGCGAGCAGTACTTC.

This sequence joins TRBV18 and TRBJ2-3; 7 bases are a match to TRBD2. V lost 2 bases and J lost 0; bases outside the gene matches: 5. CDR1 is KGHSH and CDR2 is LQKENI in the germline V gene. The CDR3 runs 16 residues. The DNA of the CDR3 is TGTGCCAGCTCACCATATGGGGGGGAGAGCACAGATACGCAGTATTTT. Translated: CASSPYGGESTDTQYF.

The chain employs TRBV5-1 and TRBJ2-5, with D unresolved. The germline V gene encodes CDR1 SGHRS and CDR2 YFSETQ. Trimming removed 5 bases at V and 5 bases at J, with 10 bases between. The CDR3 totals 12 residues. The CDR3 region is CASSLGVETQYF. CDR3 bases: TGCGCCAGCAGTCTTGGGGTGGAGACCCAGTACTTC. The full variable domain, with the rest looked up from reference TRBV5-1 and TRBJ2-5, is KAGVTQTPRYLIKTRGQQVTLSCSPISGHRSVSWYQQTPGQGLQFLFEYFSETQRNKGNFPGRFSGRQFSNSRSEMNVSTLELGDSALYLCASSLGVETQYFGPGTRLLVL.

This clone is a singleton in its sample. V gene TRBV4-1 combines with J gene TRBJ1-3, with D uncertain. CDR1 MGHRA and CDR2 YSYEKL come from the germline V gene. The V gene lost 4 bases and the J gene lost 0 bases, with 13 bases spanning the gap. The CDR3 runs to 16 residues. CDR3 DNA: TGCGCCAGCAGCCCGCTAGGCCGTCGCTCTGGAAACACCATATATTTT. Its translation is CASSPLGRRSGNTIYF.

This sequence joins TRBV28 and TRBJ2-7; D possibly corresponds to TRBD2 (7 bases). Trimming took 3 bases from V and 7 from J, leaving 16 bases between them. CDR3 size: 14 residues. From germline, CDR1 is MDHEN and CDR2 SYDVKM. CDR3 loop: CASSLRGRVWEQYF. DNA of the CDR3: TGTGCCAGCAGTTTGCGGGGGCGGGTGTGGGAGCAGTACTTC.

V gene TRBV9 combines with J gene TRBJ2-1; D not certain. The V end lost 3 bases, the J end lost 0 bases, and 16 bases lay between the germline ends. There are 17 residues in the CDR3. Germline V gene data show CDR1 as SGDLS and CDR2 as YYNGEE. In DNA, the CDR3 is TGTGCCAGCAGCGCCATTGGGCCCTCCTACTCCTACAATGAGCAGTTCTTC. Amino acids: CASSAIGPSYSYNEQFF. Variable domain in full (rest from reference TRBV9 and TRBJ2-1): DSGVTQTPKHLITATGQRVTLRCSPRSGDLSVYWYQQSLDQGLQFLIQYYNGEERAKGNILERFSAQQFPDLHSELNLSSLELGDSALYFCASSAIGPSYSYNEQFFGPGTRLTVL.

V usage is TRBV5-1 and J usage is TRBJ1-4; tentative D call: TRBD1 (5 bases). Trimming pared 4 bases from V and 6 bases from J, leaving 10 bases between. The CDR3 is made up of 13 amino acids. Germline V gene lookup returns CDR1 SGHRS and CDR2 YFSETQ. The CDR3 region is CASSAGPYEKLFF. The CDR3 DNA is TGCGCCAGCAGCGCGGGACCGTATGAAAAACTGTTTTTT.

The chain joins TRBV9 to TRBJ2-3; D ambiguous. Germline V gene lookup returns CDR1 SGDLS and CDR2 YYNGEE. Trimming stripped 0 bases from V and 4 bases from J, with 12 bases between. The length of the CDR3 is 15 residues. The CDR3 sequence is CASSVGWSISDTQYF. For the CDR3, the DNA is TGTGCCAGCAGCGTAGGATGGAGCATATCAGATACGCAGTATTTT.

CDR3 in amino acids: CASSPPTGELFF. In DNA form, the CDR3 reads TGTGCCAGCTCACCCCCCACCGGGGAGCTGTTTTTT. The V gene is TRBV18, the J gene TRBJ2-2; unclear D gene. V lost 3 bases, J lost 4 bases, and 3 bases lay in between. Looked up from germline, CDR1 is KGHSH and CDR2 is LQKENI. CDR3 size: 12 residues.

The CDR3 DNA sequence: TGTGCCAGCAGTCCCGGGGCCAATATTCAGCCCCAGCATTTT. This gives the protein CASSPGANIQPQHF. This chain uses TRBV6-2 or TRBV6-3 with TRBJ1-5, with a weak D call TRBD1 (5 bases). The germline V gene encodes CDR1 MNHEY and CDR2 SVGEGT. There are 14 residues in the CDR3. Trimming shortened V by 5 bases and J by 6 bases, and 14 bases separated the two germline ends.

The J gene is TRBJ2-5, the V gene TRBV6-2 or TRBV6-3; D is perhaps TRBD2 (6 bases). The ends were cut back, 3 bases at V and 5 bases at J, with 10 bases in the middle. The CDR3 has 13 residues. Per the germline V gene, CDR1 is MNHEY and CDR2 is SVGEGT. The CDR3: CASSYVEGETQYF. In DNA form, the CDR3 reads TGTGCCAGCAGTTATGTGGAGGGGGAGACCCAGTACTTC.

This chain connects TRBV28 to TRBJ1-6; D not resolved. From germline, CDR1 is MDHEN and CDR2 SYDVKM. The V and J ends lost 2 bases and 10 bases respectively, with 12 bases between them. The length of the CDR3 is 14 residues. The chain's CDR3 is CASSLGRRGSPLHF. The CDR3 region has the DNA TGTGCCAGCAGTTTAGGCAGGCGAGGGTCACCCCTCCACTTT.

The V and J genes are TRBV19 and TRBJ2-2, with a weak D call TRBD2 (5 bases). Germline V gene data show CDR1 as LNHDA and CDR2 as SQIVND (reference sequence). V lost 3 bases to trimming and J lost 2 bases, with 13 bases between them. The CDR3 consists of 16 residues. DNA for the CDR3: TGTGCCAGTAGTATTGCGGGTACGCAAAACACCGGGGAGCTGTTTTTT. Translated, it gives CASSIAGTQNTGELFF.

This clone was detected once. The chain carries TRBV6-6 and TRBJ2-2, with D perhaps TRBD2 (5 bases). The CDR3 sequence is 13 residues long. Trimming shortened V by 6 bases and J by 6 bases, and 11 bases separated the two germline ends. CDR1 MNHNY and CDR2 SVGAGI come from the germline V gene (reference sequence). In DNA, the CDR3 is TGTGCCAGCAGCCCGGACTTTGCCGGGGAGCTGTTTTTT. Translation: CASSPDFAGELFF.

The V gene is TRBV7-6, the J gene TRBJ2-1, with 8 bases identical to TRBD2. Germline lookup yields CDR1 SGHVS and CDR2 FNYEAQ. J gave up 8 bases and V 7 bases, and 13 bases lay outside the gene matches. This CDR3 has 15 residues. The CDR3 DNA reads TGTGCCAGCAAAGCCGAGCTAGCGGGTGGCGATGAGCAGTTCTTC. It codes for CASKAELAGGDEQFF.

The chain couples TRBV28 to TRBJ1-1; unclear D gene. Trimming took off 8 bases at V and 0 bases at J, with 10 bases between the two ends. Germline CDR1 MDHEN, CDR2 SYDVKM. This CDR3 spans 13 amino acids. The CDR3 nucleotides read TGTGCCAGCGGTGAACATCTGAACACTGAAGCTTTCTTT. Translated: CASGEHLNTEAFF.

The V and J genes are TRBV19 and TRBJ1-5, with 7 bases identical to TRBD1. Trimming took 6 bases from V and 8 from J; bases not matched to a gene: 13. This CDR3 has 15 residues. CDR1 and CDR2 (germline): LNHDA, SQIVND (reference sequence). The CDR3 region is CASSSGGRWTKPQHF. DNA of the CDR3: TGTGCCAGTAGCTCAGGGGGACGCTGGACCAAGCCCCAGCATTTT.

This chain's CDR3 is CASSLGGALSNEQFF. The CDR3 DNA reads as TGTGCCAGCAGCTTAGGTGGGGCGTTAAGCAATGAGCAGTTCTTC. The rearrangement links TRBV7-9 to TRBJ2-1; possibly TRBD1 for D (5 bases). The V end was cut by 1 base, the J end by 6 bases, with 13 bases between. The CDR3 has 15 amino acids. Germline CDR1 and CDR2: SEHNR and FQNEAQ (reference sequence).

The J gene is TRBJ2-5, the V gene TRBV2, with 7 positions matching TRBD1. The CDR3 is made up of 13 amino acids. Looked up from germline, CDR1 is SNHLY and CDR2 is FYNNEI. V was pared by 7 bases and J by 2 bases, with 4 bases of the junction left unmatched. The CDR3 DNA follows: TGTGCCAGCAACCCGACAGGGCAAGAGACCCAGTACTTC. Translation: CASNPTGQETQYF.

This clone came up a few times. The V and J genes are TRBV7-9 and TRBJ1-1, with a tentative D call TRBD1 (6 bases). CDR3 length: 17 amino acids. The germline gives CDR1 SEHNR, CDR2 FQNEAQ (reference sequence). Trimming took off 3 bases at V and 10 bases at J, with 27 bases between the two ends. The CDR3 region has the DNA TGTGCCAGCAGCTTGGAAGCAGGGATAAGAGGGGGTAATGTAGCTTTCTTT. It is translated as CASSLEAGIRGGNVAFF.